The 20 T cell receptor beta chains in this list originate from one sample, sequenced in a study of T cell repertoires in cytomegalovirus infection. TCRdb passed the reads through MiXCR, listing each CDR3 protein once. The sample shows roughly 570,000 distinct CDR3 sequences, almost 40% of them seen only once. These receptors lack a known antigen. Sequenced here: cultured PBMCs, sampled from culture after CMV antigen stimulation. The source is a human donor in good health (CMV status not recorded). Some clones in this sample may be carry-over from other donors' samples.

The chain couples TRBV6-5 to TRBJ1-2; TRBD1 is a possible D gene (5 bases). Per the germline V gene, CDR1 is MNHEY and CDR2 is SVGAGI. Trimming took 4 bases from V and 7 from J, leaving 10 bases between them. The length of the CDR3 is 12 residues. The CDR3 sequence: CASSSGNVGYTF. DNA of the CDR3: TGTGCCAGCAGTTCAGGGAATGTTGGCTACACCTTC.

This clonotype was counted between two and nine times. The genes are TRBV4-1 and TRBJ2-1, with TRBD2 matching over 10 bases. The germline V gene has CDR1 MGHRA and CDR2 YSYEKL. The V gene end was trimmed by 0 bases and the J gene end by 9 bases; junction bases not matched to a gene: 8. This CDR3 has 16 amino acids. The DNA for the CDR3 is TGCGCCAGCAGCCAAGATGCCCTAGCGGGAGTGCCTGAGCAGTTCTTC. Amino acid sequence: CASSQDALAGVPEQFF.

This clonotype appeared a few times. The chain has TRBV7-2 and TRBJ2-6, with TRBD1 identical over 7 bases. V was pared by 2 bases and J by 2 bases, with 3 bases of the junction left unmatched. The V gene's germline CDR1 is SGHTA and CDR2 FQGNSA. The CDR3 runs 16 residues. In DNA, the CDR3 is TGTGCCAGCAGCTTACTAGGGGGCGCTGGGGCCAACGTCCTGACTTTC. It translates to CASSLLGGAGANVLTF.

This clonotype was recorded a few times. The chain couples TRBV2 to TRBJ1-5; TRBD1 matches 8 bases. CDR3 size: 15 residues. Germline V CDR1 and CDR2: SNHLY, FYNNEI. Trimming took 6 bases from V and 1 from J; bases not matched to a gene: 5. The CDR3 nucleotides are TGTGCCAGCAGGGACAGGGTTCTGAGCAATCAGCCCCAGCATTTT. This sequence encodes CASRDRVLSNQPQHF. The entire variable domain, with the rest obtained from reference TRBV2 and TRBJ1-5, is as follows: EPEVTQTPSHQVTQMGQEVILRCVPISNHLYFYWYRQILGQKVEFLVSFYNNEISEKSEIFDDQFSVERPDGSNFTLKIRSTKLEDSAMYFCASRDRVLSNQPQHFGDGTRLSIL.

The gene calls are TRBV28 and TRBJ2-1; 8 bases are shared with TRBD2. The CDR3 is 16 residues long. Germline V gives CDR1 MDHEN, CDR2 SYDVKM. J lost 3 bases, V lost 3 bases, and 7 bases had no gene match. The CDR3 DNA is TGTGCCAGCAGTTTTAGCGGGGTTGTTTTCTACAATGAGCAGTTCTTC. Amino acid sequence: CASSFSGVVFYNEQFF.

The J gene is TRBJ2-1, the V gene TRBV20-1, with D perhaps assigned TRBD1 or TRBD2 (6 bases each). The CDR3 totals 13 residues. Germline V gene sequence: CDR1 DFQATT, CDR2 SNEGSKA (reference sequence). V shed 5 bases and J shed 8 bases, with 16 bases lying between them. CDR3 in DNA: TGCAGTGCTCCCTCCGTGGGGGGCCATGAGCAGTTCTTC. This codes for CSAPSVGGHEQFF.

This clonotype was found a few times. The chain joins TRBV6-1 to TRBJ1-5; D gene uncertain. The CDR3 is made up of 17 amino acids. Germline CDR1 reads MNHNS; CDR2 reads SASEGT. V was clipped by 1 base and J by 3 bases, with 16 bases between them. The CDR3 DNA reads as TGTGCCAGCAGTGAAGAAACTAGGTCGGCCTACAATCAGCCCCAGCATTTT. As protein: CASSEETRSAYNQPQHF.

In its sample, this clonotype was seen a few times. The genes are TRBV11-2 and TRBJ2-3; the D gene is possibly TRBD1 (5 bases). CDR3 length equals 18 residues. Germline values: CDR1 SGHAT, CDR2 FQNNGV. Trimming cost V 3 bases and J 0 bases, with 19 bases left between them. This CDR3 reads CASSLPDNPSISTDTQYF. The CDR3 DNA follows: TGTGCCAGCAGCTTGCCGGACAACCCTTCCATTAGCACAGATACGCAGTATTTT. Full variable domain (remainder filled in from reference TRBV11-2 and TRBJ2-3): EAGVAQSPRYKIIEKRQSVAFWCNPISGHATLYWYQQILGQGPKLLIQFQNNGVVDDSQLPKDRFSAERLKGVDSTLKIQPAKLEDSAVYLCASSLPDNPSISTDTQYFGPGTRLTVL.

There are a few counts of this clonotype. The V gene is TRBV20-1, the J gene TRBJ2-3; D gene ambiguous. Germline V gene lookup returns CDR1 DFQATT and CDR2 SNEGSKA (reference sequence). CDR3 length: 13 residues. V lost 0 bases and J lost 4, with 8 bases in between. The CDR3 DNA follows: TGCAGTGCTAGAGACCCACGCTCAGATACGCAGTATTTT. Protein product: CSARDPRSDTQYF.

There are a few counts of this clonotype. The gene calls are TRBV19 and TRBJ2-5, with 9 bases matching TRBD1. The CDR3 length is 15 residues. V gave up 5 bases and J gave up 2 bases; unmatched junction bases: 6. CDR1 is LNHDA, CDR2 SQIVND, per germline (reference sequence). CDR3 protein: CASSPLGTGQETQYF. In DNA form, the CDR3 reads TGTGCCAGTAGTCCCCTGGGGACAGGGCAAGAGACCCAGTACTTC.

This clonotype has a count of ten or more. The rearrangement links TRBV7-2 to TRBJ2-4; TRBD2 matches 11 bases. The CDR3 contains 17 residues. Germline CDR1 is SGHTA and CDR2 is FQGNSA. Trimming took 4 bases from V and 1 from J; bases not matched to a gene: 6. CDR3 loop: CASSSLAGGRAKNIQYF. In DNA, the CDR3 is TGTGCCAGCAGCTCATTAGCGGGGGGGCGGGCCAAAAACATTCAGTACTTC.

V is TRBV28 and J is TRBJ1-5; maybe TRBD1 (6 bases). V lost 3 bases to trimming and J lost 1 base, with 13 bases between them. The CDR3 is 16 amino acids. Germline CDR1 and CDR2: MDHEN and SYDVKM. CDR3 protein: CASSLIGRGSNQPQHF. The CDR3 nucleotides are TGTGCCAGCAGTTTGATCGGCAGGGGAAGCAATCAGCCCCAGCATTTT.

This clonotype showed up just a few times. The chain is built from TRBV7-6 and TRBJ2-5; D unclear. V was trimmed by 5 bases and J by 2 bases, leaving 12 bases between them. The CDR3 contains 14 residues. The germline gives CDR1 SGHVS, CDR2 FNYEAQ. The CDR3 DNA sequence: TGTGCCAGCAGCCGTTATGCGGTACAAGAGACCCAGTACTTC. Its protein is CASSRYAVQETQYF.

This clonotype came up a few times. V usage is TRBV7-9 and J usage is TRBJ2-1, with 9 positions matching TRBD2. The CDR3 spans 19 residues. V shed 6 bases, J shed 0 bases, and the junction held 15 bases outside the gene matches. Germline assignment: CDR1 SEHNR and CDR2 FQNEAQ (reference sequence). The CDR3 coding sequence is TGTGCCAGCAGTGGTCCCTCGGGGCGGGAGGGCGGCTCCTACAATGAGCAGTTCTTC. Amino acids: CASSGPSGREGGSYNEQFF.

J is TRBJ1-1 and V is TRBV29-1; D gene ambiguous. The CDR3 sequence is 13 residues long. Germline CDR1 is SQVTM and CDR2 is ANQGSEA. V was shortened by 6 bases and J by 6 bases, with 17 bases between the two germline ends. This chain's CDR3 is CSVGRRATAEAFF. As DNA, the CDR3 is TGCAGCGTAGGCAGGAGGGCTACGGCTGAAGCTTTCTTT.

V usage is TRBV5-4 and J usage is TRBJ2-7; D gene unclear. Germline CDR1 is SGHNT and CDR2 is YYREEE (reference sequence). V lost 4 bases, J lost 6 bases, and 14 bases lay in between. The length of the CDR3 is 13 residues. DNA of the CDR3: TGTGCCAGCAGCCCGTCGATTGACGGCGAGCAGTACTTC. Amino acids: CASSPSIDGEQYF.

V is TRBV6-1 and J is TRBJ2-3; 7 bases align to TRBD1. After removal of 8 bases from V and 0 bases from J, the junction contained 8 bases not matched to a gene. Germline V gives CDR1 MNHNS, CDR2 SASEGT. The CDR3 consists of 15 residues. The CDR3 sequence: CASVRDRPSTDTQYF. The DNA for the CDR3 is TGTGCCAGCGTACGGGACAGACCCAGCACAGATACGCAGTATTTT.

In this sample, this clonotype turned up a few times. In nucleotides, the CDR3 is TGTGCCAGCGGAGCGGGACCATCCACAGATACGCAGTATTTT. Amino acid sequence: CASGAGPSTDTQYF. This chain connects TRBV19 to TRBJ2-3; 7 bases are a match to TRBD2. This CDR3 is 14 amino acids long. The germline gives CDR1 LNHDA, CDR2 SQIVND (reference sequence). The ends lost 9 bases at V and 2 bases at J; junction bases unmatched: 8.

This chain joins TRBV7-9 and TRBJ2-1, with 8 bases lining up with TRBD1. This CDR3 has 15 residues. Germline lookup yields CDR1 SEHNR and CDR2 FQNEAQ (reference sequence). V shed 5 bases and J 5 bases; nucleotides not matched to a gene: 8. CDR3 loop: CASSAGQGTHNEQFF. For the CDR3, the DNA is TGTGCCAGCAGCGCTGGACAGGGAACACACAATGAGCAGTTCTTC.

This clonotype was detected only a few times. The rearrangement uses TRBV5-4 and TRBJ1-1, with 7 positions matching TRBD1. V was clipped by 0 bases and J by 7 bases; unmatched bases: 9. CDR1 is SGHNT and CDR2 is YYREEE in the germline V gene (reference sequence). CDR3 length: 15 amino acids. The CDR3 region is CASSLEGRGWNEAFF. Here the CDR3 DNA reads TGTGCCAGCAGCTTGGAGGGCAGGGGGTGGAATGAAGCTTTCTTT. The full variable domain, with the rest looked up from reference TRBV5-4 and TRBJ1-1, is ETGVTQSPTHLIKTRGQQVTLRCSSQSGHNTVSWYQQALGQGPQFIFQYYREEENGRGNFPPRFSGLQFPNYSSELNVNALELDDSALYLCASSLEGRGWNEAFFGQGTRLTVV.